Listed below are T cell receptor beta chains from one sample, sequenced in a study of immune evolution from preneoplasia to lung adenocarcinoma. Using immunoSEQ multiplex PCR, the repertoire was profiled, and TCRdb retains in-frame clones only, with some absent. The profile covers 7,000 to 9,500 clones, with 70% to 80% appearing a single time and approximately 3% taken by the ten largest. The sample taken for sequencing was FFPE invasive lung adenocarcinoma tissue. Receptor source: a person aged 35 to 50 with lung adenocarcinoma. The CDR3 runs from the conserved cysteine through the conserved F or W. Fields, in order: V gene, D gene, J gene, clone size, CDR3 protein, CDR3 DNA. The D gene is left open where the match is weak. Size values are once, few and many counts, or a class for expanded clones, and some rows have none.

V gene: TRBV7-9; D gene: TRBD2; J gene: TRBJ2-7; clone size: -; CDR3 protein: CASSPGTSFIYEQYF; CDR3 DNA: TGTGCCAGCAGCCCTGGGACTAGTTTCATCTACGAGCAGTACTTC
V gene: TRBV28; D gene: -; J gene: TRBJ2-1; clone size: -; CDR3 protein: CASSSGLGSNNEQFF; CDR3 DNA: TGTGCCAGCAGTTCAGGACTGGGATCCAACAATGAGCAGTTCTTC
V gene: TRBV5-1; D gene: -; J gene: TRBJ1-4; clone size: -; CDR3 protein: CASSLVGAPNEKLFF; CDR3 DNA: TGCGCCAGCAGCTTGGTGGGGGCCCCTAATGAAAAACTGTTTTTT
V gene: TRBV29-1; D gene: -; J gene: TRBJ2-6; clone size: -; CDR3 protein: CSVRVSGANVLTF; CDR3 DNA: TGCAGCGTGAGGGTGTCTGGGGCCAACGTCCTGACTTTC
V gene: TRBV6-4; D gene: -; J gene: TRBJ2-2; clone size: -; CDR3 protein: CASSDTNTGELFF; CDR3 DNA: TGTGCCAGCAGTGACACAAACACCGGGGAGCTGTTTTTT
V gene: TRBV18; D gene: -; J gene: TRBJ1-5; clone size: -; CDR3 protein: CASSTNSNQPQHF; CDR3 DNA: TGTGCCAGCTCGACCAATAGCAATCAGCCCCAGCATTTT
V gene: TRBV18; D gene: -; J gene: TRBJ2-1; clone size: -; CDR3 protein: CASSVTGSSYNEQFF; CDR3 DNA: TGTGCCAGCTCAGTGACGGGGAGCTCCTACAATGAGCAGTTCTTC
V gene: TRBV4-1; D gene: -; J gene: TRBJ1-1; clone size: -; CDR3 protein: CASSQPFGRNLMNTEAFF; CDR3 DNA: TGCGCCAGCAGCCAACCCTTCGGACGTAACCTTATGAACACTGAAGCTTTCTTT
V gene: TRBV10-3; D gene: -; J gene: TRBJ1-1; clone size: -; CDR3 protein: CAISGLRDGLNTEAFF; CDR3 DNA: TGTGCCATCAGTGGACTCAGGGATGGACTGAACACTGAAGCTTTCTTT
V gene: TRBV7-8; D gene: -; J gene: TRBJ2-3; clone size: -; CDR3 protein: CASNLGGHMGDTQYF; CDR3 DNA: TGTGCCAGCAACCTCGGGGGTCACATGGGGGATACGCAGTATTTT
V gene: TRBV6-1; D gene: -; J gene: TRBJ1-1; clone size: -; CDR3 protein: CASSENFGVNTEAFF; CDR3 DNA: TGTGCCAGCAGTGAAAATTTCGGAGTGAACACTGAAGCTTTCTTT
V gene: TRBV19; D gene: -; J gene: TRBJ1-2; clone size: -; CDR3 protein: CASSIEQGANYGYTF; CDR3 DNA: TGTGCCAGTAGTATAGAACAGGGAGCTAACTATGGCTACACCTTC
V gene: TRBV30; D gene: -; J gene: TRBJ1-3; clone size: -; CDR3 protein: CAWIRPRSGNTIYF; CDR3 DNA: TGTGCCTGGATCAGGCCCCGCTCTGGAAACACCATATATTTT
V gene: TRBV7-9; D gene: -; J gene: TRBJ1-1; clone size: -; CDR3 protein: CASSQGGWANTEAFF; CDR3 DNA: TGTGCCAGCAGCCAAGGGGGGTGGGCGAACACTGAAGCTTTCTTT
V gene: TRBV29-1; D gene: -; J gene: TRBJ2-7; clone size: once; CDR3 protein: CSVVQHEQYF; CDR3 DNA: TGCAGCGTTGTACAGCACGAGCAGTACTTC
V gene: TRBV4-1; D gene: TRBD2; J gene: TRBJ2-7; clone size: -; CDR3 protein: CASSQLAGGTTNHYEQYF; CDR3 DNA: TGCGCCAGCAGCCAACTAGCGGGAGGCACCACTAACCACTACGAGCAGTACTTC
V gene: TRBV10-2; D gene: -; J gene: TRBJ1-2; clone size: -; CDR3 protein: CASSEFKGVGYTF; CDR3 DNA: TGCGCCAGCAGTGAGTTTAAAGGGGTCGGCTACACCTTC
V gene: TRBV5-4; D gene: -; J gene: TRBJ1-1; clone size: -; CDR3 protein: CASSSRQEVFRTEAFF; CDR3 DNA: TGTGCCAGCAGCAGCAGACAGGAGGTCTTTCGGACTGAAGCTTTCTTT
V gene: TRBV7-9; D gene: TRBD1; J gene: TRBJ1-2; clone size: -; CDR3 protein: CASTGDRRDYGYTF; CDR3 DNA: TGTGCCAGCACCGGGGACAGGCGGGACTATGGCTACACCTTC
V gene: TRBV6-6; D gene: -; J gene: TRBJ1-4; clone size: -; CDR3 protein: CASSSRGEKLFF; CDR3 DNA: TGTGCCAGCAGCTCAAGGGGGGAAAAACTGTTTTTT
V gene: TRBV7-8; D gene: -; J gene: TRBJ1-2; clone size: -; CDR3 protein: CASSLMQSRGYTF; CDR3 DNA: TGTGCCAGCAGCTTAATGCAGTCTCGTGGCTACACCTTC
V gene: TRBV5-1; D gene: TRBD2; J gene: TRBJ2-2; clone size: -; CDR3 protein: CASSPGGDGGELFF; CDR3 DNA: TGCGCCAGCAGCCCCGGGGGGGATGGCGGGGAGCTGTTTTTT
V gene: TRBV5-6; D gene: -; J gene: TRBJ1-2; clone size: -; CDR3 protein: CASGQGQYYGYTF; CDR3 DNA: TGTGCCAGCGGCCAAGGACAGTACTATGGCTACACCTTC
V gene: TRBV28; D gene: -; J gene: TRBJ1-5; clone size: -; CDR3 protein: CASSTPGWGYQPQHF; CDR3 DNA: TGTGCCAGCAGCACCCCAGGGTGGGGCTATCAGCCCCAGCATTTT
V gene: TRBV11-3; D gene: -; J gene: TRBJ2-7; clone size: -; CDR3 protein: CASSLDQGGGEQYF; CDR3 DNA: TGTGCCAGCAGCCTAGATCAAGGTGGGGGCGAGCAGTACTTC
V gene: TRBV5-6; D gene: TRBD1; J gene: TRBJ1-2; clone size: -; CDR3 protein: CASSLARTGWDGYTF; CDR3 DNA: TGTGCCAGCAGCTTGGCGAGGACAGGGTGGGATGGCTACACCTTC
V gene: TRBV27; D gene: -; J gene: TRBJ2-6; clone size: -; CDR3 protein: CASSWGSGANVLTF; CDR3 DNA: TGTGCCAGCAGCTGGGGCTCTGGGGCCAACGTCCTGACTTTC
V gene: TRBV7-2; D gene: -; J gene: TRBJ2-3; clone size: once; CDR3 protein: CASSLDTDTQYF; CDR3 DNA: TGTGCCAGCAGCTTAGACACAGATACGCAGTATTTT
V gene: TRBV2; D gene: -; J gene: TRBJ1-2; clone size: -; CDR3 protein: CASSIFPDGNYGYTF; CDR3 DNA: TGTGCCAGCAGCATTTTCCCGGACGGAAACTATGGCTACACCTTC
V gene: TRBV7-8; D gene: -; J gene: TRBJ2-7; clone size: -; CDR3 protein: CASSLGQDPSYEQYF; CDR3 DNA: TGTGCCAGCAGCTTAGGACAGGACCCCTCTTACGAGCAGTACTTC
V gene: TRBV2; D gene: TRBD1; J gene: TRBJ1-5; clone size: once; CDR3 protein: CASNRQGSQPQHF; CDR3 DNA: TGTGCCAGCAACCGACAGGGTAGTCAGCCCCAGCATTTT
V gene: TRBV27; D gene: -; J gene: TRBJ2-1; clone size: few; CDR3 protein: CASRREGGLEQFF; CDR3 DNA: TGTGCCAGCAGACGAGAAGGGGGTCTGGAGCAGTTCTTC
V gene: TRBV15; D gene: -; J gene: TRBJ2-5; clone size: -; CDR3 protein: CATSSSGGVGQRTQYF; CDR3 DNA: TGTGCCACCAGCAGCTCTGGCGGCGTTGGGCAGAGGACCCAGTACTTC
V gene: TRBV4-1; D gene: TRBD1; J gene: TRBJ2-2; clone size: few; CDR3 protein: CASSRNPRQGADTGELFF; CDR3 DNA: TGCGCCAGCAGCCGCAACCCACGACAGGGGGCGGACACCGGGGAGCTGTTTTTT
V gene: TRBV28; D gene: -; J gene: TRBJ1-1; clone size: few; CDR3 protein: CASSFSTNTEAFF; CDR3 DNA: TGTGCCAGCAGTTTTTCTACGAACACTGAAGCTTTCTTT
V gene: TRBV19; D gene: TRBD1; J gene: TRBJ1-5; clone size: -; CDR3 protein: CASSFSTGDQSQHF; CDR3 DNA: TGTGCCAGTAGTTTCTCGACAGGGGATCAGTCCCAGCATTTT
V gene: TRBV30; D gene: -; J gene: TRBJ1-3; clone size: once; CDR3 protein: CAWSEEGTIYF; CDR3 DNA: TGTGCCTGGAGTGAAGAGGGAACCATATATTTT
V gene: TRBV29-1; D gene: -; J gene: TRBJ1-1; clone size: -; CDR3 protein: CSVARRDSMNTEAFF; CDR3 DNA: TGCAGCGTTGCCCGCCGAGACAGTATGAACACTGAAGCTTTCTTT
V gene: TRBV14; D gene: TRBD2; J gene: TRBJ2-7; clone size: -; CDR3 protein: CASSPRLAGGRRQYF; CDR3 DNA: TGTGCCAGCAGCCCACGTCTGGCGGGGGGACGGCGGCAGTACTTC
V gene: TRBV6-5; D gene: TRBD1; J gene: TRBJ1-2; clone size: -; CDR3 protein: CASSDRGLGYGYTF; CDR3 DNA: TGTGCCAGCAGTGACAGGGGCCTGGGCTATGGCTACACCTTC
V gene: TRBV10-3; D gene: -; J gene: TRBJ1-1; clone size: -; CDR3 protein: CAIRKTGGGEAFF; CDR3 DNA: TGTGCCATCAGAAAAACAGGTGGTGGTGAAGCTTTCTTT
V gene: TRBV7-2; D gene: -; J gene: TRBJ1-5; clone size: once; CDR3 protein: CASSPRGSGPQHF; CDR3 DNA: TGTGCCAGCAGCCCGAGGGGTAGTGGGCCCCAGCATTTT
V gene: TRBV28; D gene: -; J gene: TRBJ1-5; clone size: few; CDR3 protein: CASTRNPGQRNQPQHF; CDR3 DNA: TGTGCCAGCACCCGGAATCCGGGACAACGGAATCAGCCCCAGCATTTT
V gene: TRBV5-8; D gene: TRBD1; J gene: TRBJ1-5; clone size: -; CDR3 protein: CASSSGQEDKSNQPQHF; CDR3 DNA: TGTGCCAGCAGCTCTGGACAGGAAGATAAGAGCAATCAGCCCCAGCATTTT
V gene: TRBV6-5; D gene: -; J gene: TRBJ2-3; clone size: -; CDR3 protein: CASSPQRGTDTQYF; CDR3 DNA: TGTGCCAGCAGTCCACAGAGGGGCACAGATACGCAGTATTTT
V gene: TRBV11-3; D gene: -; J gene: TRBJ2-5; clone size: -; CDR3 protein: CASSFKGAETQYF; CDR3 DNA: TGTGCCAGCAGCTTCAAAGGGGCAGAGACCCAGTACTTC
V gene: TRBV4-2; D gene: -; J gene: TRBJ1-1; clone size: once; CDR3 protein: CASSQVPGVRYTEAFF; CDR3 DNA: TGTGCCAGCAGCCAAGTTCCGGGGGTTAGGTACACTGAAGCTTTCTTT
V gene: TRBV29-1; D gene: TRBD1; J gene: TRBJ1-1; clone size: -; CDR3 protein: CSVLQGMNTEAFF; CDR3 DNA: TGCAGCGTCTTACAGGGGATGAACACTGAAGCTTTCTTT
V gene: TRBV30; D gene: -; J gene: TRBJ1-1; clone size: -; CDR3 protein: CAWSGRGYDTEAFF; CDR3 DNA: TGTGCCTGGAGTGGAAGAGGGTACGACACTGAAGCTTTCTTT
V gene: TRBV5-6; D gene: -; J gene: TRBJ1-2; clone size: -; CDR3 protein: CASSPGGPRYGYTF; CDR3 DNA: TGTGCCAGCAGCCCCGGCGGACCTCGATATGGCTACACCTTC
V gene: TRBV19; D gene: TRBD1; J gene: TRBJ1-1; clone size: -; CDR3 protein: CASSIKAPGGYTEAFF; CDR3 DNA: TGTGCCAGTAGTATAAAGGCGCCAGGGGGCTATACTGAAGCTTTCTTT
V gene: TRBV5-1; D gene: TRBD2; J gene: TRBJ2-1; clone size: -; CDR3 protein: CASSYSSGTGYNEQFF; CDR3 DNA: TGCGCCAGCAGCTACTCTAGCGGGACCGGGTACAATGAGCAGTTCTTC
V gene: TRBV5-1; D gene: TRBD2; J gene: TRBJ2-3; clone size: -; CDR3 protein: CASSLDGGRGTDTQYF; CDR3 DNA: TGCGCCAGCAGCTTGGATGGCGGGAGAGGAACAGATACGCAGTATTTT
V gene: TRBV27; D gene: TRBD1; J gene: TRBJ1-2; clone size: -; CDR3 protein: CASSFTGDGYTF; CDR3 DNA: TGTGCCAGCAGTTTCACAGGGGACGGCTACACCTTC
V gene: TRBV28; D gene: TRBD1; J gene: TRBJ2-7; clone size: -; CDR3 protein: CASNGQGVSYEQYF; CDR3 DNA: TGTGCCAGCAACGGACAGGGGGTATCCTACGAGCAGTACTTC
V gene: TRBV6-5; D gene: -; J gene: TRBJ1-5; clone size: -; CDR3 protein: CASSYRGEQPQHF; CDR3 DNA: TGTGCCAGCAGTTACCGGGGGGAACAGCCCCAGCATTTT
V gene: TRBV5-1; D gene: -; J gene: TRBJ2-3; clone size: -; CDR3 protein: CASSYGLLASDTQYF; CDR3 DNA: TGCGCCAGCAGCTATGGATTACTAGCTTCGGATACGCAGTATTTT
V gene: TRBV7-3; D gene: -; J gene: TRBJ2-3; clone size: once; CDR3 protein: CASSFQTSTDTQYF; CDR3 DNA: TGTGCCAGCAGCTTTCAAACCAGCACAGATACGCAGTATTTT